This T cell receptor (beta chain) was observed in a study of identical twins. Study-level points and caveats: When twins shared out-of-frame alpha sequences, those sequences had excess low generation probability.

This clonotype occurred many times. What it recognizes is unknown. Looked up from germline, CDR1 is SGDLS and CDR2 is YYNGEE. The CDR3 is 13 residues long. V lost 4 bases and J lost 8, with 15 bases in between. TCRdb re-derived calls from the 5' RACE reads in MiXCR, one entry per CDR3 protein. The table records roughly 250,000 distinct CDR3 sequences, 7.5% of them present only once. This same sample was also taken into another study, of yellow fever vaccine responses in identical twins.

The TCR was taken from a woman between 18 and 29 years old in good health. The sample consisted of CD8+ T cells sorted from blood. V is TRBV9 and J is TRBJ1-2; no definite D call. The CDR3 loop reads CASSPGFPQGYTF. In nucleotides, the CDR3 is TGTGCCAGCAGCCCTGGGTTTCCACAGGGCTACACCTTC.